Listed below are T cell receptor beta chains from one sample, sequenced in a study of T cell responses to AZD1222 COVID-19 vaccine. Clones were read by immunoSEQ multiplex PCR, and TCRdb kept only the in-frame ones, dropping some. This sample has some 170,000 clones, with 90% to 95% found just once. Material: peripheral blood, obtained on day 0 of AZD1222 vaccination. These TCRs come from an adult in good health. CDR3s leave out the opening cysteine and the closing phenylalanine or tryptophan. The size field is filled for only some rows; it gives once, few, many or a size class.

j_gene	len	v_gene	abundance	CDR3aa
TRBJ2-2	12	TRBV11-2	.	ASSSLGAAGELF
TRBJ2-3	16	TRBV18	once	ASSRQGPGTSVADTQY
TRBJ1-1	13	TRBV12-5	.	ASGLGQPMNTEAF
TRBJ2-7	13	TRBV5-4	.	ASSRPSEKPYEQY
TRBJ2-7	9	TRBV5-1	.	ASSLGDEQY
TRBJ2-7	13	TRBV5-4	.	ASSFGGKPSYEQY
TRBJ2-7	13	TRBV27	.	ASSLGSGISYEQY
TRBJ1-2	12	TRBV6-5	once	ASSYSRGYNGYT
TRBJ1-1	12	TRBV6-5	.	ASSYRTGETEAF
TRBJ2-7	14	TRBV3-1/TRBV3-2	.	ASSQSGTGSSYEQY
TRBJ2-2	13	TRBV6-5	once	ASSYSGLGVGELF
TRBJ1-1	10	TRBV30	.	AWSIRGTEAF
TRBJ2-3	11	TRBV4-1	.	ASSQSTADTQY
TRBJ1-5	13	TRBV3-1/TRBV3-2	.	ASSQDGTVNQPQH